Listed here is a single TCR beta chain. Its antigen is unknown. No per-base quality is available; no much larger clone lies one base away. Thawed PBMCs were FACS-sorted into unstimulated Tregs (CD4+CD25+CD127-), CD4+ non-Tregs (CD4+CD25-), CD4 cells and CD8 cells. Blood from healthy controls was obtained either as purchased buffy coats or from healthy volunteers. Healthy control blood was processed to PBMCs by Ficoll density gradient and cryopreserved, and patient PBMCs were collected before and after transplant. For TCRbeta CDR3 sequencing, genomic DNA was extracted from sorted cells using the QIAGEN DNeasy Blood and Tissue Kit. High-throughput TCRbeta CDR3 sequencing was carried out commercially through immunoSEQ, with PCR amplification with bias correction and internal controls included. The published analysis was carried out like this. Unique productive TCRbeta sequences were defined by CDR3 nucleotide sequence where primers matched, and otherwise by CDR3 amino acid sequence together with Vbeta and Jbeta genes. Sorting error was corrected by removing sequences shared between sorted populations at a frequency ratio of 2:1 or less, and the remaining shared sequences were assigned to the higher population. A sequence was defined as donor-reactive if the sequence was expanded at least 5-fold in CFSE-low cells compared with unstimulated cells and had a frequency of at least 0.01% in CFSE-low cells. Jensen-Shannon divergence, calculated on the top 100 TCRbeta sequences ranked by frequency, was used to quantify repertoire divergence. When a sample had multiple sequencing runs, each run was corrected for sorting error separately and the runs were then pooled. TCRdb stores this immuneACCESS table with in-frame sequences only. Part of the clones is absent; in the studies checked, under half of the shortfall reflects unresolved V genes, and no reason is known for the rest. Clone size and V and J calls were adopted from that table, with D and trimming inferred from the DNA. Across this sample there are roughly 120,000 clones, with 92% seen only once. The leading ten clones occupy approximately 0.59% of the sample.

The data were obtained in a study of Tregs in tolerant kidney transplant recipients (dated 2019 in TCRdb). For the study in its entirety: The study used TCRbeta sequencing to identify donor-specific regulatory T cells before combined kidney and bone marrow transplantation, then tracked those cells after transplant. TCRbeta repertoire sequencing was used in a few healthy controls to compare several ways of expanding Tregs specific for an allogeneic donor.

Broad study findings and their caveats: Because only a small number of patients were included, the study had limitations, and the results will need to be validated in larger populations as well as under other immunosuppression protocols. Expanding Tregs with activated donor B cells appeared to identify the most biologically relevant and donor-specific TCRbeta repertoire. Biological reproducibility was not directly addressed, though technical replication error appeared minimal.

The CDR1 and CDR2 encoded by the germline V gene (reference sequence) are LNHDA and SQIVND. The germline ends are 15 bases apart after V is trimmed by 5 bases and J by 1 base. The CDR3, from cysteine to phenylalanine, totals 15 residues. Only CDR3 DNA remains: 45 bases, in frame from the first base. The sample was CD4+ T cells from blood. The chain was built from TRBV19 and TRBJ2-7; the best D guess is TRBD2, with 6 bases matching. The sequence derives from a human donor in good health. CDR3 sequence: CASSPRRDGSYEQYF. The nucleotides are TGTGCCAGTAGTCCCCGGAGGGACGGATCCTACGAGCAGTACTTC.